Following are 17 T cell receptor beta chains from one sample sequenced in a study of blood T cells in healthy people across ages. A second PCR of 7 to 11 cycles used a sample-barcoded 5' primer and a J-beta primer mix. TCRdb recomputed calls from the 5' RACE reads with MiXCR, one row per CDR3 protein. The data contain roughly 1.5 million distinct CDR3 sequences, approximately 43% of them seen just once; the ten biggest clones take up around 4%. Sequencing was carried out using blood. Receptor source: a woman aged 18-29 years in good health.

This chain joins TRBV6-5 and TRBJ1-2, with D maybe TRBD1 (5 bases). This CDR3 has 13 residues. V was trimmed by 10 bases and J by 4 bases, leaving 16 bases between them. Germline lookup yields CDR1 MNHEY and CDR2 SVGAGI. The CDR3 nucleotides read TGTGCCATCAAGGACACCAGCCCCTATGGCTACACCTTC. It encodes CAIKDTSPYGYTF.

This clonotype was counted a few times. This chain links TRBV27 with TRBJ2-7; tentative D call: TRBD1 (5 bases). The CDR3 totals 15 residues. Germline lookup yields CDR1 MNHEY and CDR2 SMNVEV (reference sequence). Between the trimmed V and J ends, which lost 2 bases and 2 bases, there was a span of 13 bases. In DNA form, the CDR3 reads TGTGCCAGCAGTTTACAAAGGGGATTCCCCTACGAGCAGTACTTC. This translates into CASSLQRGFPYEQYF.

This clonotype was detected a few times. This chain joins TRBV6-1 and TRBJ2-7, with D possibly being TRBD1 or TRBD2 (6 bases each). V shed 5 bases and J shed 1 base, with 15 bases lying between them. The CDR3 is made up of 15 amino acids. Germline CDR1 is MNHNS and CDR2 is SASEGT. CDR3 in DNA: TGTGCCAGCAGTACTCGGGGGACACTTTCCTACGAGCAGTACTTC. Translated, it gives CASSTRGTLSYEQYF.

J is TRBJ2-3 and V is TRBV4-1; a weak D match, TRBD2 (6 bases). Trimming took 1 base from V and 3 from J, leaving 11 bases between them. The CDR3 extends over 15 amino acids. Germline lookup yields CDR1 MGHRA and CDR2 YSYEKL. The chain's CDR3 is CASSQVHGGTDTQYF. The CDR3 DNA reads as TGCGCCAGCAGCCAAGTCCATGGGGGGACAGATACGCAGTATTTT.

The chain has TRBV15 and TRBJ1-5; TRBD1 matches at 12 bases. There are 15 residues in the CDR3. Trimming at V came to 4 bases and at J to 6 bases, leaving 4 bases not matched to a gene. The germline V gene encodes CDR1 LNHNV and CDR2 YYDKDF (reference sequence). The CDR3 region is CATSKGQGASQPQHF. The CDR3 nucleotides are TGTGCCACCAGCAAGGGACAGGGGGCGAGTCAGCCCCAGCATTTT.

J is TRBJ1-2 and V is TRBV27; a possible D gene is TRBD1 (6 bases). The length of the CDR3 is 16 residues. Germline assignment: CDR1 MNHEY and CDR2 SMNVEV (reference sequence). The V end lost 5 bases, the J end lost 4 bases, and 20 bases lay between the germline ends. The CDR3 here is CASSNRVVWFGYGYTF. As DNA, the CDR3 is TGTGCCAGCAGTAACAGGGTGGTCTGGTTCGGCTATGGCTACACCTTC.

The chain has TRBV5-5 and TRBJ2-7, with a tentative D call TRBD1 (5 bases). CDR3 length: 14 residues. Germline V gives CDR1 SGHKS, CDR2 YYEKEE (reference sequence). With 0 bases removed from V and 4 bases from J, the gap between germline ends came to 11 bases. CDR3 region: CASSLAETAYEQYF. The CDR3 DNA sequence: TGTGCCAGCAGCTTGGCTGAGACAGCTTACGAGCAGTACTTC.

This clonotype was detected a few times. The rearrangement joins TRBV28 to TRBJ2-7, with 7 positions matching TRBD2. V lost 6 bases, J lost 0 bases, and 5 bases stayed unmatched. CDR1 is MDHEN, CDR2 SYDVKM, per germline. The length of the CDR3 is 14 residues. CDR3 nucleotide sequence: TGTGCCAGCAGCCGCGGGAGATTCTCCTACGAGCAGTACTTC. This sequence encodes CASSRGRFSYEQYF.

As for this clonotype: At one end the junction does not follow the germline gene, possibly because of a read error. The chain uses TRBV9 and TRBJ2-1; D is perhaps TRBD2 (5 bases). Looked up from germline, CDR1 is SGDLS and CDR2 is YYNGEE. The CDR3 loop spans 16 amino acids. The CDR3 coding sequence is TGTGCCAGCAGCGTAGGAGGAGGAGCTCCCTACAAGGAGCAGTTCTTC. This sequence encodes CASSVGGGAPYKEQFF.

For the CDR3, the DNA is TGCAGTGCTAGAGAAGGTTACTCCTACGAGCAGTACTTC. Amino acid sequence: CSAREGYSYEQYF. The chain recombines TRBV20-1 with TRBJ2-7; D is uncertain. The CDR3 runs to 13 residues. V lost 0 bases, J lost 0 bases, and 6 bases lay in between. Germline CDR1 DFQATT, CDR2 SNEGSKA (reference sequence).

Notes on this clonotype: Since a much larger clone is just one base distant, this may be a read error. The chain uses TRBV24-1 and TRBJ1-5; D call uncertain. CDR1 and CDR2 (germline): KGHDR, SFDVKD. Trimming pared 4 bases from V and 5 bases from J, leaving 11 bases between. CDR3 length: 14 residues. This CDR3 reads CATSDSDGYQPQHF. For the CDR3, the DNA is TGTGCCACCAGTGACTCGGACGGGTATCAGCCCCAGCATTTT.

V gene TRBV27 combines with J gene TRBJ1-4; 9 nucleotides agree with TRBD1. Germline CDR1 is MNHEY and CDR2 is SMNVEV (reference sequence). Trimming at V came to 5 bases and at J to 8 bases, leaving 12 bases not matched to a gene. CDR3 length equals 16 residues. In DNA, the CDR3 is TGTGCCAGCAGTCGCCTCGGACAGGGGCTGAAGGAAAAACTGTTTTTT. As protein: CASSRLGQGLKEKLFF.

The gene calls are TRBV6-1 and TRBJ1-1; D unclear. From germline, CDR1 is MNHNS and CDR2 SASEGT. CDR3 length: 13 amino acids. Deletions cut 1 base from V and 5 bases from J, with 8 bases between. CDR3 protein: CASSEGAGTEAFF. As DNA, the CDR3 is TGTGCCAGCAGTGAAGGGGCAGGTACTGAAGCTTTCTTT.

About this clonotype itself: The junction and the germline gene differ at one end; a read error may be behind it. The chain recombines TRBV29-1 with TRBJ1-1; 8 bases agree with TRBD1. The CDR3 loop spans 12 amino acids. The germline gives CDR1 SQVTM, CDR2 ANQGSEA. Here the CDR3 reads CIVDDRGTEAFF. CDR3 in DNA: TGCATCGTTGACGACAGGGGAACTGAAGCTTTCTTT.

This chain connects TRBV5-1 to TRBJ1-2; TRBD1 matches 8 bases. V lost 5 bases to trimming and J lost 6 bases; unmatched junction nucleotides: 12. The CDR3 is made up of 15 amino acids. The germline gives CDR1 SGHRS, CDR2 YFSETQ. In DNA form, the CDR3 reads TGCGCCAGCAGTTTCAGATCGGACAGGGCAGATGGCTACACCTTC. Encoded protein: CASSFRSDRADGYTF.

V gene TRBV12-3 or TRBV12-4 combines with J gene TRBJ2-4; D may be TRBD2 (5 bases). This CDR3 contains 13 residues. Trimming stripped 4 bases from V and 13 bases from J, with 17 bases between. CDR3 sequence: CASSSSLVRGQYF. In DNA form, the CDR3 reads TGTGCCAGCAGTTCCAGTCTAGTACGCGGGCAGTACTTC.

The chain recombines TRBV29-1 with TRBJ2-1; D might be TRBD2 (6 bases). Judging by the DNA end, TRBJ2-7 fits better; the J call may be wrong. The germline V gene encodes CDR1 SQVTM and CDR2 ANQGSEA. The CDR3 spans 13 residues. The CDR3 sequence is CSVDFGRYNEQYF. The CDR3 nucleotides are TGCAGCGTTGATTTTGGGAGGTACAATGAGCAGTACTTC.